This TCR beta chain was captured in a study of OX40 agonist ivuxolimab in advanced cancers. Study results and limitations: Among some nonresponders, normalized T-cell clonal expansion was also low. The antigens recognized by the expanded peripheral T cells, that is their antigen specificity, were not determined. In the 0.1 to 3.0 mg/kg range, CD4+ and CD8+ blood T cells had expanded clonally by week 6.

Comments on this clone: The antigen is undetermined.

TCRdb's copy holds only in-frame clones and misses some; the assay was immunoSEQ multiplex PCR. The sample shows tens of thousands of clones, roughly four fifths of them seen only once. The source material was CD4+ or CD8+ T cells sorted from blood, sampled in a trial of the OX40 agonist ivuxolimab. This TCR derives from an adult with an advanced solid tumor such as melanoma, head and neck, liver or kidney cancer.

The CDR3 DNA reads as TGTGCCAGCCATGAGGGCTATGGCTACACCTTC. Translated: CASHEGYGYTF. V and J are TRBV6-6 and TRBJ1-2; D is unclear. Germline V lookup: CDR1 MNHNY, CDR2 SVGAGI (reference sequence). The CDR3 covers 11 residues. V shed 8 bases and J shed 4 bases, with 8 bases lying between them.